The source of this TCR beta chain is a study of technical replicates of blood from a few donors. Trimming removed 1 base from V and 7 bases from J, with 8 bases in between. Germline CDR1 and CDR2: SEHNR and FQNEAQ (reference sequence). This CDR3 contains 13 residues. Measured with immunoSEQ multiplex PCR; TCRdb has only the in-frame clones, and not every one. The table has approximately 87,000 clones, 91% seen once. V is TRBV7-9 and J is TRBJ2-1; D might be TRBD1 (6 bases). This sequence originates from a human donor in good health. Some clones in this sample may be carry-over from other donors' samples. The specimen sequenced was T cells isolated from PBMCs. CDR3 loop: CASSLDTGNEQFF. The CDR3 DNA is TGTGCCAGCAGCTTAGATACAGGGAATGAGCAGTTCTTC.